This TCR beta chain was observed in a study of cytomegalovirus exposure and HLA in healthy donors. Study observations and caveats: Immune exposure information comprised only CMV serostatus. Sequence variants that were highly shared formed a cluster that was likely a sequencing artifact. Rates of TCR association differed by HLA locus in a later analysis, with DRB1 highest and HLA-C lowest.

The PCR contained 60 Vbeta and 13 Jbeta primers. Sequencing was performed with immunoSEQ multiplex PCR; in TCRdb, only in-frame clones are kept and a portion is missing. In the table there are approximately 79,000 clones, around 77% of which are singletons. Of note for this clone: No antigen is known for it.

The clonotype was recovered from a woman in her 40s in good health and CMV-seropositive. The sequenced sample was PBMCs.

In DNA form, the CDR3 reads TGTGCCTGGAGCGACAGGGTAGCAGATACGCAGTATTTT. The encoded protein is CAWSDRVADTQYF. The chain uses TRBV30 and TRBJ2-3; 7 bases align to TRBD1. The V segment lost 3 bases and the J segment 4 bases; nucleotides outside the gene matches: 4. Per germline, CDR1 GTSNPN and CDR2 SVGIG (reference sequence). This CDR3 has 13 residues.